These 7 T cell receptor beta chains share one sample of origin, sequenced in a study of molecular identifiers for immune sequencing clone quantification. TCRdb reanalysed the PCR reads using MiXCR and keeps one entry per CDR3 protein. The sample has 90,000 or so distinct CDR3 sequences; over 20% are singletons. The source material was naive CD8+ T cells from blood, with Jurkat cell RNA spiked in. Subset given: FACS-sorted CD8+CD4-CCR7+CD45RA+ naive T cells. These TCRs come from a human donor in good health. Some libraries in this study had Jurkat cell RNA spiked in.

Ten or more counts support this clonotype. The chain couples TRBV7-8 to TRBJ2-4; a possible D gene is TRBD1 (5 bases). The V end lost 1 base, the J end lost 2 bases, and 15 bases lay between the germline ends. CDR1 is SGHVS and CDR2 is FQNEAQ in the germline V gene. This CDR3 spans 17 amino acids. The CDR3: CASSLGVAGSSKNIQYF. CDR3 nucleotides: TGTGCCAGCAGCTTAGGTGTAGCAGGGTCATCCAAAAACATTCAGTACTTC.

In its sample, this clonotype was seen many times. The chain employs TRBV28 and TRBJ1-1; TRBD1 aligns across 7 bases. Trimming cost V 5 bases and J 3 bases; bases outside gene matches: 9. The CDR3 runs to 15 residues. Germline V lookup: CDR1 MDHEN, CDR2 SYDVKM. The CDR3 DNA reads as TGTGCCAGCAGTCTGTACAGGGGCCTCGACACTGAAGCTTTCTTT. Its translation is CASSLYRGLDTEAFF.

This clonotype was seen at least ten times. CDR3 in amino acids: CASSPMTGQETQYF. The DNA for the CDR3 is TGTGCCAGCAGTCCGATGACAGGGCAAGAGACCCAGTACTTC. The chain has TRBV6-5 and TRBJ2-5; 7 bases are a match to TRBD1. V lost 5 bases, J lost 2 bases, and 5 bases stayed unmatched. The germline V gene encodes CDR1 MNHEY and CDR2 SVGAGI. CDR3 length equals 14 residues.

This clonotype was detected a few times. The chain is built from TRBV7-9 and TRBJ2-7; maybe TRBD1 (6 bases). Germline CDR1 SEHNR, CDR2 FQNEAQ (reference sequence). The V end lost 1 base, the J end lost 3 bases, and 13 bases lay between the germline ends. This CDR3 has 15 amino acids. The chain's CDR3 is CASSLGRGQSYEQYF. The CDR3 bases are TGTGCCAGCAGCTTAGGGAGAGGACAGAGCTACGAGCAGTACTTC.

The rearrangement uses TRBV7-9 and TRBJ1-2; D gene unclear. CDR3 length: 15 amino acids. V was shortened by 2 bases and J by 8 bases, with 18 bases between the two germline ends. Germline-derived CDR1 and CDR2 are SEHNR and FQNEAQ (reference sequence). CDR3 loop: CASSLSTDQVSGYTF. DNA of the CDR3: TGTGCCAGCAGCTTAAGCACGGACCAGGTATCAGGCTACACCTTC.

The chain combines TRBV4-3 with TRBJ2-1; 10 bases agree with TRBD2. CDR3 size: 16 residues. Germline CDR1 reads LGHNA; CDR2 reads YSLEER. V was clipped by 4 bases and J by 2 bases; unmatched bases: 5. The CDR3 loop reads CASSRVTSGAYNEQFF. The CDR3 nucleotides read TGCGCCAGCAGCCGAGTTACTAGCGGGGCCTACAATGAGCAGTTCTTC.

Comment on this clonotype: Being one base from a much bigger clone, this may be a read error. The CDR3 protein is CASRLGTSGGLYEQYF. The CDR3 region has the DNA TGCGCCAGCCGCTTGGGGACTAGCGGGGGGCTCTACGAGCAGTACTTC. The chain is built from TRBV5-1 and TRBJ2-7; 15 nucleotides align to TRBD2. Per germline, CDR1 SGHRS and CDR2 YFSETQ. The CDR3 loop spans 16 amino acids.